What follows describes a single T cell receptor (beta chain). Its target antigen remains unknown. Base quality data are lacking; no much larger clone is found one base away. Taken with the paper, the label for time point translates to: cells obtained before transplantation from donor or recipient. CD3+CD4+ and CD3+CD8+ populations were FACS-sorted from unstimulated pre-transplant donor and recipient cells taken from spleen or lymph nodes. These data come from a study of graft-versus-host responses after intestinal transplantation (dated by TCRdb to about 2021). About the full investigation: Multivisceral, liver-intestinal, or isolated intestinal transplants were received by the recipients. Rather than going through the commercial service, samples from a few later patients were sequenced in-house on an Illumina MiSeq and processed with MiXCR. Anti-thymocyte globulin induction was given to all recipients, followed by maintenance tacrolimus and steroids for roughly 3 years. To identify alloreactive clones, pre-transplant mixed lymphocyte reaction products were sequenced and compared with unstimulated pre-transplant donor and recipient T cells. Donor T cell macrochimerism was defined as a peak of at least 4% donor T cells among recipient peripheral blood mononuclear cells. The cohort enrolled around 25 intestinal transplant recipients including one retransplant, and a few patients lacking pretransplant specimens were excluded. After intestinal transplantation, graft-versus-host and host-versus-graft alloreactive T cell clones were followed in the graft, circulation and bone marrow using bulk TCR-beta CDR3 sequencing.

The library was made by the immunoSEQ multiplex PCR assay. For most patients, genomic DNA was isolated using the Qiagen DNeasy Blood and Tissue Kit and was shipped frozen to Adaptive Biotechnologies for TCR sequencing. High-throughput TCR-beta CDR3 sequencing of genomic DNA from most patients was performed by Adaptive Biotechnologies. Turning to the authors' computational methods: TCR sequencing data were retrieved from Adaptive's ImmunoSEQ software for 15 to 20 patients, whereas a few other patients were processed with MiXCR and VDJtools. CD4 versus CD8 sorting errors were corrected by removing sequences found in both subsets at a frequency ratio below 5:1. CDR3 nucleotide sequences shared between donor and recipient were removed because their origin could not be assigned. To be classed as alloreactive, a clone needed at least 2-fold expansion over unstimulated cells and a minimum CFSE-low frequency of 0.002% (template counts) or 0.001% (read counts). A clone was considered mappable if detected in the sequenced pre-transplant spleen, lymph node, or MLR CFSE-low populations of the donor or recipient. Cumulative frequency of alloreactive clones was calculated as a percentage of all sequences weighted by copy number. Entries here come from immuneACCESS through TCRdb and include only in-frame sequences with V and J called. Some clones fail to appear in such tables; in the studies checked, an unresolved V gene covers under half of the shortfall, and the cause of the remainder is unknown. Clonal size and the V and J genes are those of that table, whereas D and trimming came from the DNA. This sample is represented by 45,000 to 60,000 clones; around 96% of them were singletons. Approximately 0.2% of the sample is held by the ten biggest clonotypes.

Results and caveats for the whole study, not just this receptor: GvH clones were found in recipient bone marrow, and some of the GvH clones appeared earlier in ileal mucosa or blood, which is consistent with an intestinal mucosal origin. The relatively low number and heterogeneity of intestinal transplant patients limited the conclusions. Patients with donor T cell macrochimerism had high GvH to HvG T cell clonal ratios in their allografts. Early after transplant, peak levels of circulating GvH clones were associated with declines in HvG clones.

The CDR3, cysteine through phenylalanine, is 15 amino acids long. Of all the DNA, just the CDR3 is kept, 45 bases in frame from base 1. V loses 2 bases of germline sequence and J loses 7 bases, and the interval between the two ends is 17 bases. The germline V gene specifies SGHTA as CDR1 and FQGTGA as CDR2. The sample here was unstimulated CD8+ T cells sorted from spleen or lymph node cells, taken before transplant. The TCR originated in a human donor who was the organ donor for an intestinal transplant. Here the chain combines TRBV7-3 and TRBJ1-2; the D segment cannot be called with confidence. The sequence in DNA is TGTGCCAGCAGCTTATCCGGGGAGGCCCTTAGTGGCTACACCTTC. It encodes CASSLSGEALSGYTF.